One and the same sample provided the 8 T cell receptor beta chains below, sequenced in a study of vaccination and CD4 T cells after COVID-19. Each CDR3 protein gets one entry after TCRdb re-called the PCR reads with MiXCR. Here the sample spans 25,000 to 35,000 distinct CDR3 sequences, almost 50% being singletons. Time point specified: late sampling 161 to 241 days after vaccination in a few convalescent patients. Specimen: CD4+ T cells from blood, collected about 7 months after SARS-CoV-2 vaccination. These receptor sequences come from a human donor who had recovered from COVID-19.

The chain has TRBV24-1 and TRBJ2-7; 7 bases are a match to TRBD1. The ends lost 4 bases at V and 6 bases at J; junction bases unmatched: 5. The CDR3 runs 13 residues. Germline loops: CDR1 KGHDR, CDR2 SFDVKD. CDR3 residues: CATSDYTGVEQYF. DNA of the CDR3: TGTGCCACCAGTGACTATACAGGGGTCGAGCAGTACTTC.

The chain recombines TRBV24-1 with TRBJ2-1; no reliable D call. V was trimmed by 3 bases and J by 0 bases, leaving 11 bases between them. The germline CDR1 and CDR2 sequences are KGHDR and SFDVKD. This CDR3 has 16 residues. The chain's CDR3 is CATSDVTSSSYNEQFF. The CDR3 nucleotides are TGTGCCACCAGTGATGTAACATCATCCTCCTACAATGAGCAGTTCTTC.

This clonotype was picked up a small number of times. CDR3 sequence: CASSRQTGNPDTQYF. CDR3 nucleotide sequence: TGTGCCAGCAGCCGCCAAACAGGGAATCCAGATACGCAGTATTTT. V is TRBV7-2 and J is TRBJ2-3, with a tentative D call TRBD1 (6 bases). Trimming shortened V by 5 bases and J by 4 bases, and 16 bases separated the two germline ends. Germline assignment: CDR1 SGHTA and CDR2 FQGNSA. The CDR3 has 15 residues.

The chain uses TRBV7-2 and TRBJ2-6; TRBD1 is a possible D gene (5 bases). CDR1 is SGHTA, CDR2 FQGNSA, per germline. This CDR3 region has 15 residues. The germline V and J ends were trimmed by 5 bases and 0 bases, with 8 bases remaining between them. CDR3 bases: TGTGCCAGCAGCCCCAGGGACTCTGGGGCCAACGTCCTGACTTTC. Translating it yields CASSPRDSGANVLTF.

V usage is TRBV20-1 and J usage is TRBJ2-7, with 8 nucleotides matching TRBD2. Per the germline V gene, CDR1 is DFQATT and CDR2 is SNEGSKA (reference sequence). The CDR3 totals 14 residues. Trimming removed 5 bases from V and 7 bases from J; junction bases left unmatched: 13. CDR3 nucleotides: TGCAGTGCTTCAAGCGGGAGTGGGGGGTGGGAGCAGTACTTC. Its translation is CSASSGSGGWEQYF.

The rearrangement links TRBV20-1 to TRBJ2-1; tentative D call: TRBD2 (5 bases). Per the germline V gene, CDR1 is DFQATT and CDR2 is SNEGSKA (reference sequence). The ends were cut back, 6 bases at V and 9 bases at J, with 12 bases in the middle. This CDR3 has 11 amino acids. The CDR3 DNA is TGCAGTGCGAGGACTTTTTCTGAGCAGTTCTTC. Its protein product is CSARTFSEQFF.

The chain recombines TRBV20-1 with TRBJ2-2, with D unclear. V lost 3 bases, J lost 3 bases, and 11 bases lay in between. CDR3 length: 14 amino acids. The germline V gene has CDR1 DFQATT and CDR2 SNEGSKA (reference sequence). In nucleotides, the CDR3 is TGCAGTGCTAGTGTGGGTACATACACCGGGGAGCTGTTTTTT. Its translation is CSASVGTYTGELFF.

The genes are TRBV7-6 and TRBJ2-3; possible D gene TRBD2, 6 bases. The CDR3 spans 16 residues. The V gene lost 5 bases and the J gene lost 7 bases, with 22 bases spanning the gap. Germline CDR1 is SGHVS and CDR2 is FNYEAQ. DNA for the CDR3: TGTGCCAGCAGCCCAGCAGCTAGCGCCCGAGGTAATACGCAGTATTTT. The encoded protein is CASSPAASARGNTQYF.